This TCR beta chain emerged from a study of cytomegalovirus exposure and HLA in healthy donors. Study-wide points: Listed as cytomegalovirus-associated were approximately 160 TCR beta chains. Rarity characterized most TCR sequences, yet some public TCRs appeared in many donors.

A word on this clone: Antigen unknown.

Measured with immunoSEQ multiplex PCR; TCRdb has only the in-frame clones, and not every one. The sample consists of 180,000 or so clones, around nine tenths of them appearing once. Sequenced input: PBMCs. This sequence was found in a woman aged 30 to 39 in good health and CMV-seronegative.

The CDR3 is CASSIRTGDTEAFF. The CDR3 bases are TGTGCCAGCAGTATTCGGACAGGGGACACTGAAGCTTTCTTT. V gene TRBV6-1 combines with J gene TRBJ1-1, with 9 positions matching TRBD1. CDR1 MNHNS and CDR2 SASEGT come from the germline V gene. J gave up 3 bases and V 5 bases, and 4 bases lay outside the gene matches. The CDR3 has 14 residues.